This TCR beta chain was retrieved from a study of OX40 agonist ivuxolimab in advanced cancers. Remarks on this clone: Its antigen is not identified.

Germline V lookup: CDR1 MNHEY, CDR2 SMNVEV (reference sequence). The CDR3 is 15 residues long. The germline V and J ends were trimmed by 2 bases and 2 bases, with 13 bases remaining between them. Sequenced by immunoSEQ multiplex PCR; TCRdb stores in-frame clones only, minus some. The data hold some 46,000 clones, with around 86% observed a single time. Study-wide results and limits: Expanded peripheral T cells had an undetermined antigen specificity. Circulating CD4+ and CD8+ T cells showed clonal expansion by week 6 at 0.1 to 3.0 mg/kg.

This TCR came from an adult with an advanced solid tumor such as melanoma, head and neck, liver or kidney cancer. The sample consisted of CD4+ or CD8+ T cells sorted from blood, taken in a trial of the OX40 agonist ivuxolimab. V and J are TRBV27 and TRBJ2-7; D not certain. The CDR3, as DNA: TGTGCCAGCAGTTTAGGCGCTCTTACACCCTACGAGCAGTACTTC. Protein product: CASSLGALTPYEQYF.